A selection of T cell receptor beta chains follows, all from one sample in a study of shared clonotypes between healthy human individuals. The protocol was immunoSEQ multiplex PCR, while the TCRdb copy is restricted to in-frame clones and leaves out a portion. Of approximately 500,000 clones in the sample, 95% to 97% were seen once. The specimen was naive CD4+ T cells sorted from blood. These receptors came from a woman between 25 and 40 years old in good health. The CDR3 runs from the conserved cysteine through the conserved F or W. Each record gives: J gene, V gene, clone size, D gene, CDR3 DNA, CDR3 protein. D genes are given only for firm matches. Expanded clones get a size class; other rows say once, few or many, or leave the size out.

J gene: TRBJ1-4; V gene: TRBV7-9; clone size: .; D gene: TRBD1; CDR3 DNA: TGTGCCATCGACAGGGGGTCTAATGAAAAACTGTTTTTT; CDR3 protein: CAIDRGSNEKLFF
J gene: TRBJ2-2; V gene: TRBV4-1; clone size: .; D gene: TRBD2; CDR3 DNA: TGCGCCAGCAGCCTGCTAGCGGGAAACACCGGGGAGCTGTTTTTT; CDR3 protein: CASSLLAGNTGELFF
J gene: TRBJ2-6; V gene: TRBV11-2; clone size: once; D gene: .; CDR3 DNA: TGTGCCAGCAGCTTCGACCCCTCTGGGGCCAACGTCCTGACTTTC; CDR3 protein: CASSFDPSGANVLTF
J gene: TRBJ2-7; V gene: TRBV10-1; clone size: .; D gene: .; CDR3 DNA: TGCGCCAGCAGTGAGCCTGGGTTTGGAGGCGAGCAGTACTTC; CDR3 protein: CASSEPGFGGEQYF
J gene: TRBJ2-7; V gene: TRBV7-9; clone size: .; D gene: .; CDR3 DNA: TGTGCCAGCAGCCCTTCGGGGGGCGGGGTCTTTGAGCAGTACTTC; CDR3 protein: CASSPSGGGVFEQYF
J gene: TRBJ2-1; V gene: TRBV19; clone size: .; D gene: .; CDR3 DNA: TGTGCCAGCTCTACCACAGGGGAGGCCTACAATGAGCAGTTCTTC; CDR3 protein: CASSTTGEAYNEQFF
J gene: TRBJ2-1; V gene: TRBV15; clone size: .; D gene: .; CDR3 DNA: TGTGCCACCAGCAGAGGGGATGAGCAGTTCTTC; CDR3 protein: CATSRGDEQFF
J gene: TRBJ1-5; V gene: TRBV19; clone size: few; D gene: .; CDR3 DNA: TGTGCCAGTAGTTTGGGGAGGAAGCCCCAGCATTTT; CDR3 protein: CASSLGRKPQHF
J gene: TRBJ2-1; V gene: TRBV19; clone size: .; D gene: TRBD2; CDR3 DNA: TGTGCCAGTGCCAAGGTCGACGGACTAGCGGGAGGAAATAGGAATGAGCAGTTCTTC; CDR3 protein: CASAKVDGLAGGNRNEQFF
J gene: TRBJ1-1; V gene: TRBV4-1; clone size: .; D gene: TRBD1; CDR3 DNA: TGCGCCAGCAGCCAAAAAACAGGGGCTTCGAACACTGAAGCTTTCTTT; CDR3 protein: CASSQKTGASNTEAFF
J gene: TRBJ2-4; V gene: TRBV5-6; clone size: .; D gene: .; CDR3 DNA: TGTGCCAGCAGCTTGTGGGGGGTTTTCGTAGCCAAAAACATTCAGTACTTC; CDR3 protein: CASSLWGVFVAKNIQYF
J gene: TRBJ1-1; V gene: TRBV6-5; clone size: .; D gene: .; CDR3 DNA: TGTGCCAGCAGTTACCAGAATACCGCCGCTGAAGCTTTCTTT; CDR3 protein: CASSYQNTAAEAFF
J gene: TRBJ2-3; V gene: TRBV5-4; clone size: .; D gene: TRBD2; CDR3 DNA: TGTGCCAGCAGCTTGGTGTCGCTAGCGGGATACACAGATACGCAGTATTTT; CDR3 protein: CASSLVSLAGYTDTQYF
J gene: TRBJ2-1; V gene: TRBV20-1; clone size: .; D gene: .; CDR3 DNA: TGCAGTGCTAGAGATCGTAATGAGCAGTTCTTC; CDR3 protein: CSARDRNEQFF
J gene: TRBJ1-1; V gene: TRBV20-1; clone size: few; D gene: .; CDR3 DNA: TGCAGTGCCCAGGGCGGCACTGAAGCTTTCTTT; CDR3 protein: CSAQGGTEAFF
J gene: TRBJ1-4; V gene: TRBV25-1; clone size: .; D gene: .; CDR3 DNA: TGTGCCAGCAAGGACCGAACAACTAATGAAAAACTGTTTTTT; CDR3 protein: CASKDRTTNEKLFF
J gene: TRBJ2-7; V gene: TRBV29-1; clone size: .; D gene: .; CDR3 DNA: TGCAGCGTTGTGGACTACTACGAGCAGTACTTC; CDR3 protein: CSVVDYYEQYF
J gene: TRBJ1-3; V gene: TRBV18; clone size: .; D gene: .; CDR3 DNA: TGTGCCAGCTCACCAACGCCAGGCTCTGGAAACACCATATATTTT; CDR3 protein: CASSPTPGSGNTIYF
J gene: TRBJ2-5; V gene: TRBV6-6; clone size: .; D gene: .; CDR3 DNA: TGTGCCAGCAGACAGGGGTTGGGAGGGGAGACCCAGTACTTC; CDR3 protein: CASRQGLGGETQYF
J gene: TRBJ2-3; V gene: TRBV27; clone size: .; D gene: .; CDR3 DNA: TGTGCCAGCAGTTCCAACAGGGCTCAAGATACGCAGTATTTT; CDR3 protein: CASSSNRAQDTQYF
J gene: TRBJ1-2; V gene: TRBV28; clone size: .; D gene: .; CDR3 DNA: TGTGCCAGCAGTTTCACTGCTGGCTATGGCTACACCTTC; CDR3 protein: CASSFTAGYGYTF
J gene: TRBJ1-5; V gene: TRBV6-5; clone size: .; D gene: .; CDR3 DNA: TGTGCCAGCAGTTCGGTTAGCAATCAGCCCCAGCATTTT; CDR3 protein: CASSSVSNQPQHF
J gene: TRBJ2-1; V gene: TRBV7-8; clone size: .; D gene: TRBD2; CDR3 DNA: TGTGCCAGCAGCTTAGAACTAGCGGCAGCTTACAATGAGCAGTTCTTC; CDR3 protein: CASSLELAAAYNEQFF
J gene: TRBJ2-7; V gene: TRBV6-5; clone size: .; D gene: TRBD1; CDR3 DNA: TGTGCCACTGGGACAGGGGGCTACGAGCAGTACTTC; CDR3 protein: CATGTGGYEQYF
J gene: TRBJ2-3; V gene: TRBV11-3; clone size: .; D gene: .; CDR3 DNA: TGTGCCAGCAGCGGGGGCGGGGCTAGCGGTGCCCCGGATACGCAGTATTTT; CDR3 protein: CASSGGGASGAPDTQYF
J gene: TRBJ2-1; V gene: TRBV5-1; clone size: .; D gene: .; CDR3 DNA: TGCGCCAGCAGCCACCTTCTTAGACGGGCGATCAATGAGCAGTTCTTC; CDR3 protein: CASSHLLRRAINEQFF
J gene: TRBJ2-7; V gene: TRBV19; clone size: .; D gene: .; CDR3 DNA: TGTGCCAGCCCTCGCTACGAGCAGTACTTC; CDR3 protein: CASPRYEQYF
J gene: TRBJ1-2; V gene: TRBV2; clone size: .; D gene: .; CDR3 DNA: TGTGCCAGCAGGGTGACAGTGAATCTTGGCTACACCTTC; CDR3 protein: CASRVTVNLGYTF
J gene: TRBJ2-7; V gene: TRBV6-6; clone size: .; D gene: .; CDR3 DNA: TGTGCCAGCAGTTACTCGAGGGGGGTCTACGAGCAGTACTTC; CDR3 protein: CASSYSRGVYEQYF
J gene: TRBJ2-7; V gene: TRBV7-9; clone size: .; D gene: .; CDR3 DNA: TGTGCCAGCAGCCCACCCCCGGACGGCCTGGCGGACGAGCAGTACTTC; CDR3 protein: CASSPPPDGLADEQYF
J gene: TRBJ2-7; V gene: TRBV28; clone size: .; D gene: TRBD2; CDR3 DNA: TGTGCCAGCAGCGTCCCGGGTAGCGGGGGTCCCTGGGGAGAGCAGTACTTC; CDR3 protein: CASSVPGSGGPWGEQYF
J gene: TRBJ1-5; V gene: TRBV6-5; clone size: .; D gene: .; CDR3 DNA: TGTGCCAGTAACGTTGGGGGCCGCAATCAGCCCCAGCATTTT; CDR3 protein: CASNVGGRNQPQHF
J gene: TRBJ2-3; V gene: TRBV28; clone size: .; D gene: .; CDR3 DNA: TGTGCCAGCACCCTGGGTTCTAGCGCCACAGATACGCAGTATTTT; CDR3 protein: CASTLGSSATDTQYF
J gene: TRBJ2-7; V gene: TRBV28; clone size: .; D gene: TRBD1; CDR3 DNA: TGTGCCAGCAGGGGACAGGGGCACTCCTACGAGCAGTACTTC; CDR3 protein: CASRGQGHSYEQYF
J gene: TRBJ2-7; V gene: TRBV18; clone size: .; D gene: .; CDR3 DNA: TGTGCCAGCTCACCACTTCAGGCCAAATACGAGCAGTACTTC; CDR3 protein: CASSPLQAKYEQYF
J gene: TRBJ1-1; V gene: TRBV10-1; clone size: few; D gene: .; CDR3 DNA: TGCGCCAGCAGTGAGAGGATGGGCCTGGAAGCTTTCTTT; CDR3 protein: CASSERMGLEAFF
J gene: TRBJ2-5; V gene: TRBV19; clone size: .; D gene: .; CDR3 DNA: TGTGCCAGTCAACAGGGGGGGGGCCAAGAGACCCAGTACTTC; CDR3 protein: CASQQGGGQETQYF
J gene: TRBJ2-7; V gene: TRBV28; clone size: .; D gene: .; CDR3 DNA: TGTGCCAGCAGTTTGGAGGCACAGATATCGCGTGAGCAGTACTTC; CDR3 protein: CASSLEAQISREQYF
J gene: TRBJ2-7; V gene: TRBV5-6; clone size: .; D gene: TRBD1; CDR3 DNA: TGTGCCAGCAGCTTACAGGGGGCTACTTACGAGCAGTACTTC; CDR3 protein: CASSLQGATYEQYF